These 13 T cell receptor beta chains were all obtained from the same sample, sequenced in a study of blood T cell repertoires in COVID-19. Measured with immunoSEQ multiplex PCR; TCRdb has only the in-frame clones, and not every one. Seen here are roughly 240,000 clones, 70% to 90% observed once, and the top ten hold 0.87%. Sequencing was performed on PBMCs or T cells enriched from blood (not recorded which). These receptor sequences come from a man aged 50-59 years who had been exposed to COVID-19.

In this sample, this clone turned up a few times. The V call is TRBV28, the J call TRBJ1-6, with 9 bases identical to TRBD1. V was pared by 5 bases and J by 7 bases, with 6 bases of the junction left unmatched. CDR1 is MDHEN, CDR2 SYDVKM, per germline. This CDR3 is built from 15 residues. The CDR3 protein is CASSTTGQGNSPLHF. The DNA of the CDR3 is TGTGCCAGCAGTACCACCGGACAGGGGAATTCACCCCTCCACTTT.

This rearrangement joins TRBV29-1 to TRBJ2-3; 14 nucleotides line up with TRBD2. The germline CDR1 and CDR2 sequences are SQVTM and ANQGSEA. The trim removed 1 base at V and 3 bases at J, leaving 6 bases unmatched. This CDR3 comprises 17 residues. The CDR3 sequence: CSVEVQTSGGGTDTQYF. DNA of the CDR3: TGCAGCGTTGAAGTTCAGACTAGCGGGGGGGGAACAGATACGCAGTATTTT.

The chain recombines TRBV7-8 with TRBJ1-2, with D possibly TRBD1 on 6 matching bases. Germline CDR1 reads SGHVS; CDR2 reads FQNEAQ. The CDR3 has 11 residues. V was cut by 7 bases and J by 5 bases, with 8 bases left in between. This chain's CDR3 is CASTRGYGYTF. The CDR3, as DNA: TGTGCCAGCACCAGGGGATATGGCTACACCTTC.

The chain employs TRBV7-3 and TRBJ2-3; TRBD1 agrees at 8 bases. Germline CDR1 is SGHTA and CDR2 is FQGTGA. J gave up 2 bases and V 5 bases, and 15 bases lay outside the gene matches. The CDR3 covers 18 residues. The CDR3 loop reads CASSLNPPGTGFTDTQYF. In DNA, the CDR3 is TGTGCCAGCAGCCTAAATCCTCCCGGGACAGGATTCACAGATACGCAGTATTTT.

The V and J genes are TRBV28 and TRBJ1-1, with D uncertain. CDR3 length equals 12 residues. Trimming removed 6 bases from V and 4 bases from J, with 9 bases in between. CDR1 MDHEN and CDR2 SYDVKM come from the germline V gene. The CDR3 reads CASRRSVTEAFF. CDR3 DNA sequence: TGTGCCAGCAGGAGATCGGTCACTGAAGCTTTCTTT.

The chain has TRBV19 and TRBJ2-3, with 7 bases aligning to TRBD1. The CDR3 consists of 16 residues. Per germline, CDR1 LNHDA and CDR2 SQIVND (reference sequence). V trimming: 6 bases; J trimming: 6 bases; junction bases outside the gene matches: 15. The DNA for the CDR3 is TGTGCCAGTAGGCCTGCGACAGGGTACCCCTCGGATACGCAGTATTTT. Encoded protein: CASRPATGYPSDTQYF.

As DNA, the CDR3 is TGTGCCAGCATCAAAAGCGGTCGGAATGAGCAGTTCTTC. It codes for CASIKSGRNEQFF. The V call is TRBV12-3 or TRBV12-4, the J call TRBJ2-1; weak D call: TRBD2 (5 bases). V shed 7 bases and J shed 7 bases, with 14 bases lying between them. CDR3 length: 13 amino acids.

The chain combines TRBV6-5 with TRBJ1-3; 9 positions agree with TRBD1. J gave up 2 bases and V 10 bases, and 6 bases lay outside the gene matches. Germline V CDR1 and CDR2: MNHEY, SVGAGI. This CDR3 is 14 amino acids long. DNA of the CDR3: TGTGCCACTCGGACAGGGGTGGCTGGAAACACCATATATTTT. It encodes CATRTGVAGNTIYF.

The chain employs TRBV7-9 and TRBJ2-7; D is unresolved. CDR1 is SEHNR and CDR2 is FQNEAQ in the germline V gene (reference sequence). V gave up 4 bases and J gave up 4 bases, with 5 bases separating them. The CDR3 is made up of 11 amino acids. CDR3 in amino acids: CASSSLYEQYV. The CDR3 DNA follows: TGTGCCAGCAGCTCCCTATACGAGCAGTACGTC.

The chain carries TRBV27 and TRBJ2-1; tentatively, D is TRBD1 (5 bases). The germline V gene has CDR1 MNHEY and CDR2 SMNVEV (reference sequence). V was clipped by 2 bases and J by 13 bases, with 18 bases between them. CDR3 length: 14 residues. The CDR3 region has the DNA TGTGCCAGCAGTTTAAGGGGCCCATTCAGCGCCCAGTTCTTC. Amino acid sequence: CASSLRGPFSAQFF.

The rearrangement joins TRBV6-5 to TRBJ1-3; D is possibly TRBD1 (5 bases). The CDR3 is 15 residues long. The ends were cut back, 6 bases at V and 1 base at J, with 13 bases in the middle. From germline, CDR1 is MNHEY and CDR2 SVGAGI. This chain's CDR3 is CASRYTQGSGNTIYF. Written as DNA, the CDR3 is TGTGCCAGCAGGTACACTCAGGGATCTGGAAACACCATATATTTT.

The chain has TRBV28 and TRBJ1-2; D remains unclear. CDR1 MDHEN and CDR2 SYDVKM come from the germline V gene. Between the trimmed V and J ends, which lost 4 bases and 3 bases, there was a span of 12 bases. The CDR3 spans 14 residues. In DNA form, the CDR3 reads TGTGCCAGCAGTTACTCGGTTAATCACTATGGCTACACCTTC. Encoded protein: CASSYSVNHYGYTF.

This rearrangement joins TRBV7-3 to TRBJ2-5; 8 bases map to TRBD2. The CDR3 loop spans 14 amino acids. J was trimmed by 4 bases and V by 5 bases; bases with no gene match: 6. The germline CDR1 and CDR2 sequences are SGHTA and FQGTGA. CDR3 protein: CASSRGGPRETQYF. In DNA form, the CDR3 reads TGTGCCAGCAGCCGCGGGGGGCCGAGAGAGACCCAGTACTTC.